This TCR beta chain was captured in a study of blood T cell repertoires in COVID-19. Looking at the study overall: From T cells, B-cell-depleted T cells, or PBMCs came the material, which was cDNA or gDNA.

Germline V gene lookup returns CDR1 LNHDA and CDR2 SQIVND (reference sequence). V was clipped by 8 bases and J by 5 bases, with 16 bases between them. The CDR3 contains 15 residues. How the authors handled the data: Reference gene primer amplification yielded estimated nucleated cell counts. Sequenced by immunoSEQ multiplex PCR; TCRdb stores in-frame clones only, minus some. V and J calls and clone size are those listed in that table; D and trimming were worked out from the DNA. The sample shows more than 300,000 clones, under 95% of them seen only once. Sample: peripheral blood. The receptor's source is a woman younger than 30 who had recovered from COVID-19. The rearrangement joins TRBV19 to TRBJ1-6; perhaps TRBD1 as D (6 bases). The DNA for the CDR3 is TGTGCCAGTCGAACGGCGACAGGTCATAATTCACCCCTCCACTTT. Residues: CASRTATGHNSPLHF.